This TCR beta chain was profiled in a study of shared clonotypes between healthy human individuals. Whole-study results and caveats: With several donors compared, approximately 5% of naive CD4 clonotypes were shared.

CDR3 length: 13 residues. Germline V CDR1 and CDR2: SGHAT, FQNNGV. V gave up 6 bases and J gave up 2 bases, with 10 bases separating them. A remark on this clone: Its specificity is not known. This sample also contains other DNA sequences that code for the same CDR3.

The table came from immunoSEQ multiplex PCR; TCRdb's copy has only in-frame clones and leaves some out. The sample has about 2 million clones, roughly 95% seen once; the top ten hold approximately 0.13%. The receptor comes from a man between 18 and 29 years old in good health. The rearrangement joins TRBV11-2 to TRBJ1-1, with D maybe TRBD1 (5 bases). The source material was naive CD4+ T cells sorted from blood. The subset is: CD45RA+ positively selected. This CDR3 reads CASSLQENTEAFF. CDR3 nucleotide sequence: TGTGCCAGCAGTTTACAGGAAAACACTGAAGCTTTCTTT. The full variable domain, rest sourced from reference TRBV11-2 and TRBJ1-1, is EAGVAQSPRYKIIEKRQSVAFWCNPISGHATLYWYQQILGQGPKLLIQFQNNGVVDDSQLPKDRFSAERLKGVDSTLKIQPAKLEDSAVYLCASSLQENTEAFFGQGTRLTVV.